Following are 19 T cell receptor beta chains from one sample sequenced in a study of T cell responses to AZD1222 COVID-19 vaccine. Data came from immunoSEQ multiplex PCR; TCRdb stores just in-frame clones and leaves some out. Here the sample spans around 97,000 clones, 88% being singletons. Sample: peripheral blood, taken on day 0 of AZD1222 vaccination. These receptors were taken from an adult in good health.

The J gene is TRBJ1-1, the V gene TRBV27, with no clear D. CDR1 MNHEY and CDR2 SMNVEV come from the germline V gene (reference sequence). Between the trimmed V and J ends, which lost 3 bases and 6 bases, there was a span of 11 bases. This CDR3 spans 13 amino acids. CDR3 sequence reads: CASSLTTRAEAFF. The CDR3 nucleotides are TGTGCCAGCAGTTTGACAACTAGAGCTGAAGCTTTCTTT.

The chain employs TRBV7-9 and TRBJ2-1; 12 nucleotides line up with TRBD2. The CDR3 consists of 16 residues. Germline lookup yields CDR1 SEHNR and CDR2 FQNEAQ (reference sequence). J lost 4 bases, V lost 7 bases, and 8 bases had no gene match. The CDR3 spells CASILAGGPGYNEQFF. CDR3 DNA: TGTGCCAGCATTCTAGCGGGAGGGCCGGGGTACAATGAGCAGTTCTTC.

The chain is built from TRBV19 and TRBJ1-5; 7 bases are shared with TRBD1. The CDR3 has 15 amino acids. CDR1 and CDR2 (germline): LNHDA, SQIVND (reference sequence). The junction had 5 bases not matched to a gene; V was cut back by 4 bases and J by 2 bases. In nucleotides, the CDR3 is TGTGCCAGTAGTACCGACAGGGACGGCAATCAGCCCCAGCATTTT. Translation gives CASSTDRDGNQPQHF.

The J gene is TRBJ2-7, the V gene TRBV3-1 (or the pseudogene TRBV3-2); a possible D gene is TRBD1 (8 bases). Germline V gene lookup returns CDR1 LGHDT and CDR2 YNNKEL (reference sequence). The V and J ends lost 6 bases and 0 bases respectively, with 15 bases between them. The CDR3 sequence is 15 residues long. CDR3 loop: CASSPQGGDSYEQYF. In DNA form, the CDR3 reads TGTGCCAGCAGTCCACAGGGGGGGGACTCCTACGAGCAGTACTTC.

The CDR3 loop is CASSQPTVGNTIYF. CDR3 bases: TGTGCCAGCAGCCAACCTACGGTTGGAAACACCATATATTTT. The V call is TRBV14, the J call TRBJ1-3; D is uncertain. Germline values: CDR1 SGHDN, CDR2 FVKESK. The CDR3 loop spans 14 amino acids. The V and J ends lost 2 bases and 3 bases respectively, with 8 bases between them.

This CDR3 is CASSLRVQGARFEQYF. As DNA, the CDR3 is TGTGCCAGCAGTTTGAGGGTCCAGGGGGCGCGATTCGAGCAGTACTTC. This rearrangement joins TRBV27 to TRBJ2-7; 8 nucleotides agree with TRBD1. J was trimmed by 6 bases and V by 3 bases; bases with no gene match: 13. The CDR3 is 16 residues long. CDR1 MNHEY and CDR2 SMNVEV come from the germline V gene (reference sequence).

This chain links TRBV5-8 with TRBJ1-2, with D perhaps matching TRBD1 (5 bases). From germline, CDR1 is SGHTS and CDR2 YDEGEE. The CDR3 extends over 12 amino acids. Trimming stripped 5 bases from V and 4 bases from J, with 9 bases between. The CDR3 region is CASRSGGYGYTF. CDR3 coding DNA: TGTGCCAGCAGGTCGGGGGGCTATGGCTACACCTTC.

This sequence joins TRBV6-5 and TRBJ2-3; possible D gene TRBD2, 7 bases. The V end was cut by 7 bases, the J end by 5 bases, with 19 bases between. Germline CDR1 MNHEY, CDR2 SVGAGI. The CDR3 spans 15 residues. The CDR3 DNA is TGTGCCAGCACCCCGGTCGGGGGGCCGGGAGATACGCAGTATTTT. Translation gives CASTPVGGPGDTQYF.

This chain uses TRBV27 with TRBJ1-6; D not resolved. Germline CDR1 and CDR2: MNHEY and SMNVEV (reference sequence). V shed 6 bases and J shed 7 bases, with 10 bases lying between them. The CDR3 has 13 amino acids. The chain's CDR3 is CASSWTANSPLHF. DNA of the CDR3: TGTGCCAGCAGCTGGACTGCCAATTCACCCCTCCACTTT.

This chain uses TRBV23-1 with TRBJ2-5, with D possibly called TRBD1 or TRBD2 (5 bases each). TRBV23-1 is an ORF, with its function uncertain. The CDR3 is 15 amino acids. V was pared by 6 bases and J by 2 bases, with 16 bases between. The CDR3 spells CASSGRRGVQETQYF. DNA of the CDR3: TGCGCCAGCAGCGGGCGACGGGGCGTACAAGAGACCCAGTACTTC.

The CDR3 region is CASSLWAGVQETQYF. DNA of the CDR3: TGTGCCAGCAGCTTGTGGGCAGGAGTCCAAGAGACCCAGTACTTC. J is TRBJ2-5 and V is TRBV5-8; no clear D gene. The germline gives CDR1 SGHTS, CDR2 YDEGEE. Deletions cut 1 base from V and 1 base from J, with 11 bases between. CDR3 size: 15 residues.

The chain combines TRBV18 with TRBJ1-6; tentative D call: TRBD1 (5 bases). The CDR3 is made up of 15 amino acids. The germline V and J ends were trimmed by 4 bases and 6 bases, with 13 bases remaining between them. In germline, CDR1 is KGHSH, CDR2 LQKENI. CDR3: CASSQGTRANSPLHF. The CDR3 DNA sequence: TGTGCCAGCTCACAGGGGACCCGAGCTAATTCACCCCTCCACTTT.

The genes are TRBV4-3 and TRBJ2-7; TRBD1 aligns across 7 bases. V shed 1 base, J shed 7 bases, and the junction held 7 bases outside the gene matches. Germline loops: CDR1 LGHNA, CDR2 YSLEER. The CDR3 runs to 14 residues. The CDR3 DNA reads as TGCGCCAGCAGCCAAGGGACAGGCCCACTAGAGCAGTACTTC. Encoded protein: CASSQGTGPLEQYF.

This clone is a singleton in its sample. The rearrangement links TRBV6-5 to TRBJ2-5, with no clear D. Germline V CDR1 and CDR2: MNHEY, SVGAGI. With 5 bases removed from V and 4 bases from J, the gap between germline ends came to 17 bases. CDR3 length equals 15 residues. The CDR3 protein is CASSPPFGVGETQYF. The CDR3, as DNA: TGTGCCAGCAGTCCCCCTTTTGGGGTAGGAGAGACCCAGTACTTC.

A few counts support this clone. V gene TRBV6-5 combines with J gene TRBJ2-5; D uncertain. Germline values: CDR1 MNHEY, CDR2 SVGAGI. The CDR3 runs to 12 residues. V lost 5 bases, J lost 5 bases, and 9 bases lay in between. This CDR3 is CASSLLGETQYF. CDR3 nucleotide sequence: TGTGCCAGCAGTCTACTGGGGGAGACCCAGTACTTC.

CDR3 amino acids: CASSLDRTRGETQYF. CDR3 sequence (DNA): TGTGCCAGCAGCTTAGATAGGACGCGGGGGGAGACCCAGTACTTC. The genes are TRBV11-2 and TRBJ2-5, with 7 bases matching TRBD2. The CDR3 is 15 residues long. Germline V gene data show CDR1 as SGHAT and CDR2 as FQNNGV. The J segment lost 5 bases and the V segment lost 0 bases, leaving 6 bases of the junction unmatched.

The chain employs TRBV10-3 and TRBJ1-4; D remains unclear. The CDR3 runs 17 residues. Germline values: CDR1 ENHRY, CDR2 SYGVKD. V lost 1 base, J lost 0 bases, and 12 bases lay in between. CDR3 region: CAISEFHSPATNEKLFF. The CDR3 DNA sequence: TGTGCCATCAGTGAGTTCCACAGTCCCGCAACTAATGAAAAACTGTTTTTT.

V and J are TRBV5-5 and TRBJ2-7; the D gene could be TRBD1 or TRBD2 (5 bases each). V shed 0 bases and J shed 7 bases, with 20 bases lying between them. The CDR3 spans 16 residues. In germline, CDR1 is SGHKS, CDR2 YYEKEE (reference sequence). For the CDR3, the DNA is TGTGCCAGCAGCTTGGCGGGCCGGGGACCCACGGGGGAGCAGTACTTC. Protein: CASSLAGRGPTGEQYF. Complete variable domain (other parts from reference TRBV5-5 and TRBJ2-7): DAGVTQSPTHLIKTRGQQVTLRCSPISGHKSVSWYQQVLGQGPQFIFQYYEKEERGRGNFPDRFSARQFPNYSSELNVNALLLGDSALYLCASSLAGRGPTGEQYFGPGTRLTVT.

In this sample, this clone turned up a few times. The chain combines TRBV6-4 with TRBJ2-2; 7 bases match TRBD1. V gave up 6 bases and J gave up 5 bases; unmatched junction bases: 6. This CDR3 is built from 14 residues. Germline V lookup: CDR1 MRHNA, CDR2 SNTAGT. In DNA form, the CDR3 reads TGTGCCAGCAGGGGACAGTCTGGAACCGGGGAGCTGTTTTTT. Translation: CASRGQSGTGELFF.